This entry concerns a single T cell receptor beta chain. Its antigen is unidentified. These data originate in a study of graft-versus-host responses after intestinal transplantation. Study-wide results and limits: GvH clones appeared in recipient marrow, some first in ileum or blood. Early post-transplant falls in HvG clones accompanied the peak levels of circulating GvH clones.

Trimming took 6 bases from V and 4 from J; bases not matched to a gene: 8. Germline V lookup: CDR1 MNHNS, CDR2 SASEGT. CDR3 length: 16 amino acids. The assay was immunoSEQ multiplex PCR, and TCRdb's table has in-frame clones only and misses some. Here the sample spans about 110,000 clones, around 95% being singletons. The gene calls are TRBV6-1 and TRBJ1-5, with TRBD1 identical over 11 bases. This TCR derives from a human donor who received an intestinal transplant. The sequenced sample was unstimulated CD8+ T cells sorted from spleen or lymph node cells, obtained before intestinal transplant. DNA of the CDR3: TGTGCCAGCAGGGAACCCGGGACAGGGGGGAATCAGCCCCAGCATTTT. This codes for CASREPGTGGNQPQHF.